The clone carrying this TCR beta chain was seen more than once but under ten times. TCRdb reanalysed the 5' RACE reads using MiXCR and keeps one entry per CDR3 protein. The data show 450,000 or so distinct CDR3 sequences, 11% to 15% seen once. The entry originates in a study of identical twins. These data were likewise used in another study, on yellow fever vaccine responses in identical twins.

Sequencing used CD4+ T cells sorted from blood. This sequence was found in a young woman in good health.

CDR3 sequence reads: CSASLEQYF. CDR3 DNA: TGCAGTGCTAGTCTGGAGCAGTACTTC. The rearrangement links TRBV20-1 to TRBJ2-7; D uncertain. Per the germline V gene, CDR1 is DFQATT and CDR2 is SNEGSKA (reference sequence). The CDR3 is 9 amino acids. V was shortened by 3 bases and J by 7 bases, with 4 bases between the two germline ends.